Presented here are 24 T cell receptor beta chains from one specimen sequenced in a study of T cell responses to AZD1222 COVID-19 vaccine. The repertoire was sequenced with immunoSEQ multiplex PCR; TCRdb's copy has only in-frame clones and lacks some. The sample shows 90,000 to 150,000 clones, approximately 89% of them seen only once. Sequencing used peripheral blood, obtained on day 0 of AZD1222 vaccination. The receptor set was obtained from an adult in good health.

The CDR3 nucleotides are TGCGCCAGCAGCGACGAACCAGGTTTGTCCTATGGCTACACCTTC. The encoded protein is CASSDEPGLSYGYTF. The V and J genes are TRBV5-1 and TRBJ1-2, with D hard to call. The germline V and J ends were trimmed by 4 bases and 4 bases, with 17 bases remaining between them. The germline V gene encodes CDR1 SGHRS and CDR2 YFSETQ. This CDR3 is 15 amino acids long.

This chain joins TRBV24-1 and TRBJ1-4; D is undetermined. The CDR3 is made up of 12 amino acids. Trimming removed 3 bases from V and 7 bases from J, with 5 bases in between. Germline values: CDR1 KGHDR, CDR2 SFDVKD. CDR3 loop: CATSDGPEKLFF. The CDR3 DNA follows: TGTGCCACCAGTGATGGGCCTGAAAAACTGTTTTTT.

This CDR3 reads CASSSSGGTETQYF. In DNA form, the CDR3 reads TGCGCCAGCAGTTCTAGCGGGGGGACAGAGACCCAGTACTTC. The chain carries TRBV5-1 and TRBJ2-5; 11 bases map to TRBD2. The V and J ends lost 5 bases and 4 bases, in that order; junction bases with no gene match: 4. This CDR3 region has 14 residues. The germline V gene encodes CDR1 SGHRS and CDR2 YFSETQ.

The J gene is TRBJ1-2, the V gene TRBV6-2 or TRBV6-3; tentative D call: TRBD1 (5 bases). V lost 5 bases and J lost 4, with 14 bases in between. Looked up from germline, CDR1 is MNHEY and CDR2 is SVGEGT. CDR3 length: 14 residues. CDR3 in DNA: TGTGCCAGCAGTGCCCGGGACCGACCCTATGGCTACACCTTC. Amino acid sequence: CASSARDRPYGYTF.

V gene TRBV5-1 combines with J gene TRBJ2-3; D gene ambiguous. The CDR3 contains 16 residues. The V gene lost 0 bases and the J gene lost 0 bases, with 11 bases spanning the gap. Per the germline V gene, CDR1 is SGHRS and CDR2 is YFSETQ. The CDR3 DNA sequence: TGCGCCAGCAGCTTGGTCTTGGACCTTAGCACAGATACGCAGTATTTT. Translating gives CASSLVLDLSTDTQYF.

The rearrangement uses TRBV10-3 and TRBJ1-2; no firm D call. V was pared by 2 bases and J by 0 bases, with 16 bases between. Germline V CDR1 and CDR2: ENHRY, SYGVKD. This CDR3 has 17 amino acids. DNA for the CDR3: TGTGCCATCAGTGAGCTCGACCAAACGTCGCCTAACTATGGCTACACCTTC. This gives the protein CAISELDQTSPNYGYTF.

CDR3: CASSLTLALTGELFF. Written as DNA, the CDR3 is TGTGCCAGCAGTCTGACCCTGGCCCTGACCGGGGAGCTGTTTTTT. The chain uses TRBV27 and TRBJ2-2; no clear D gene. Germline values: CDR1 MNHEY, CDR2 SMNVEV (reference sequence). The germline V and J ends were trimmed by 5 bases and 5 bases, with 15 bases remaining between them. The CDR3 covers 15 residues.

The rearrangement uses TRBV4-1 and TRBJ2-1; 8 nucleotides match TRBD2. The CDR3 sequence is 15 residues long. CDR1 and CDR2 from the germline V gene are MGHRA and YSYEKL. The V segment lost 4 bases and the J segment 4 bases; nucleotides outside the gene matches: 6. CDR3 coding DNA: TGCGCCAGCAGCCTGAGTAGCGGGGATTACAATGAGCAGTTCTTC. Protein: CASSLSSGDYNEQFF.

The chain combines TRBV3-1 (or the pseudogene TRBV3-2) with TRBJ2-7; TRBD2 matches 7 bases. Germline CDR1 reads LGHDT; CDR2 reads YNNKEL (reference sequence). The CDR3 is 14 amino acids. With V trimmed by 4 bases and J by 5 bases, 8 bases remained unmatched. CDR3 sequence: CASSLRTSSHEQYF. As DNA, the CDR3 is TGTGCCAGCAGCCTCCGGACTAGTTCCCACGAGCAGTACTTC.

The chain uses TRBV19 and TRBJ1-1; possible D gene TRBD1, 6 bases. Germline V gene lookup returns CDR1 LNHDA and CDR2 SQIVND (reference sequence). Trimming left V 5 bases short and J 1 base short, with 11 bases between. This CDR3 region has 14 residues. The CDR3 DNA is TGTGCCAGTAGTTCTGGGGGCGGGAACACTGAAGCTTTCTTT. Protein: CASSSGGGNTEAFF.

This chain links TRBV7-9 with TRBJ2-7; D is ambiguous. V lost 6 bases and J lost 3, with 15 bases in between. Germline V gene lookup returns CDR1 SEHNR and CDR2 FQNEAQ (reference sequence). This CDR3 is 14 amino acids long. The CDR3 nucleotides are TGTGCCAGCAGTCCGGTCAGTACAGACTACGAGCAGTACTTC. This gives the protein CASSPVSTDYEQYF.

V gene TRBV18 combines with J gene TRBJ1-4; D gene ambiguous. V was pared by 2 bases and J by 0 bases, with 7 bases between. Per the germline V gene, CDR1 is KGHSH and CDR2 is LQKENI. This CDR3 has 15 amino acids. CDR3 DNA sequence: TGTGCCAGCTCACCAAGACTCGCAACTAATGAAAAACTGTTTTTT. Amino acid sequence: CASSPRLATNEKLFF.

The chain has TRBV18 and TRBJ2-4, with a weak D call TRBD1 (5 bases). V lost 3 bases, J lost 2 bases, and 11 bases lay in between. The CDR3 has 15 residues. In germline, CDR1 is KGHSH, CDR2 LQKENI. CDR3 sequence (DNA): TGTGCCAGCTCACCGGACAATTCTCCCAAAAACATTCAGTACTTC. This translates into CASSPDNSPKNIQYF.

This clone came up once. The chain uses TRBV4-1 and TRBJ1-1; D might be TRBD1 (5 bases). Trimming left V 2 bases short and J 0 bases short, with 16 bases between. This CDR3 comprises 17 residues. Germline CDR1 reads MGHRA; CDR2 reads YSYEKL. The CDR3 DNA reads TGCGCCAGCAGCCAACGGACATACATTGGAATGAACACTGAAGCTTTCTTT. Protein: CASSQRTYIGMNTEAFF.

This chain joins TRBV3-1 (or the pseudogene TRBV3-2) and TRBJ2-1; unclear D gene. V shed 2 bases and J shed 3 bases, with 5 bases lying between them. This CDR3 region has 13 residues. Germline V gene data show CDR1 as LGHDT and CDR2 as YNNKEL (reference sequence). CDR3 sequence reads: CASSQLDYNEQFF. Written as DNA, the CDR3 is TGTGCCAGCAGCCAATTGGACTACAATGAGCAGTTCTTC.

V is TRBV5-4 and J is TRBJ1-6; D might be TRBD1 (5 bases). The germline gives CDR1 SGHNT, CDR2 YYREEE (reference sequence). Trimming took off 4 bases at V and 2 bases at J, with 19 bases between the two ends. The length of the CDR3 is 18 residues. The CDR3 DNA reads TGTGCCAGCAGCAATCCCACAGGCTCCGTAACCTATAATTCACCCCTCCACTTT. Encoded protein: CASSNPTGSVTYNSPLHF.

On this clone itself: This likely reflects a read error, since a far larger clone is one base away. The rearrangement uses TRBV7-9 and TRBJ2-7; tentative D call: TRBD1 (5 bases). V was shortened by 5 bases and J by 7 bases, with 9 bases between the two germline ends. The CDR3 is 11 amino acids. Germline V gene data show CDR1 as SEHNR and CDR2 as FQNEAQ (reference sequence). The CDR3 here is CASSPGREQYF. In nucleotides, the CDR3 is TGTGCCAGCAGCCCAGGGCGTGAGCAGTACTTC.

The J gene is TRBJ2-7, the V gene TRBV28; D is undetermined. Trimming took 3 bases from V and 2 from J, leaving 11 bases between them. The CDR3 covers 14 residues. Germline V gene lookup returns CDR1 MDHEN and CDR2 SYDVKM. The CDR3 nucleotides read TGTGCCAGCAGTTTGGGTCAGAAGCCCTACGAGCAGTACTTC. This sequence encodes CASSLGQKPYEQYF.

This clone was counted a few times. The chain carries TRBV5-1 and TRBJ2-7; unclear D gene. The CDR3 sequence is 15 residues long. CDR1 SGHRS and CDR2 YFSETQ come from the germline V gene. V lost 0 bases to trimming and J lost 5 bases, with 15 bases between them. The CDR3 DNA sequence: TGCGCCAGCAGCTTGGCGACCAACTTCGGTGACGAGCAGTACTTC. Translation: CASSLATNFGDEQYF.

This chain joins TRBV6-6 and TRBJ1-2; D remains unclear. The CDR3 loop spans 11 amino acids. Trimming shortened V by 8 bases and J by 8 bases, and 12 bases separated the two germline ends. Germline V gene data show CDR1 as MNHNY and CDR2 as SVGAGI (reference sequence). The CDR3 region is CASGRAEGYTF. The CDR3 nucleotides read TGTGCCAGCGGAAGGGCTGAAGGCTACACCTTC.

The genes are TRBV4-2 and TRBJ2-5; 8 bases agree with TRBD2. Germline CDR1 and CDR2: LGHNA and YNFKEQ. This CDR3 comprises 18 residues. The J segment lost 5 bases and the V segment lost 0 bases, leaving 14 bases of the junction unmatched. CDR3 sequence reads: CASSQDSALAGGRETQYF. The CDR3 DNA is TGTGCCAGCAGCCAAGATTCGGCTTTGGCGGGGGGACGGGAGACCCAGTACTTC.

The V call is TRBV5-1, the J call TRBJ2-1, with D maybe TRBD1 (6 bases). The germline CDR1 and CDR2 sequences are SGHRS and YFSETQ. V was trimmed by 4 bases and J by 7 bases, leaving 9 bases between them. The CDR3 loop spans 12 amino acids. The DNA for the CDR3 is TGCGCCAGCAGCATACAGGGAAATGAGCAGTTCTTC. Encoded protein: CASSIQGNEQFF.

The V gene is TRBV27, the J gene TRBJ1-5; D call uncertain. The CDR3 runs to 13 residues. The germline CDR1 and CDR2 sequences are MNHEY and SMNVEV (reference sequence). Trimming removed 10 bases at V and 4 bases at J, with 14 bases between. The chain's CDR3 is CATALGINQPQHF. CDR3 DNA: TGTGCCACCGCTCTTGGGATAAATCAGCCCCAGCATTTT.

The rearrangement links TRBV25-1 to TRBJ1-1, with 7 bases matching TRBD1. Per germline, CDR1 MGHDK and CDR2 SYGVNS. There are 15 residues in the CDR3. Trimming removed 3 bases from V and 1 base from J; junction bases left unmatched: 5. CDR3 loop: CASSDAAGGNTEAFF. The CDR3 DNA sequence: TGTGCCAGCAGTGACGCGGCAGGGGGGAACACTGAAGCTTTCTTT. Supplemented by reference TRBV25-1 and TRBJ1-1, the full variable domain reads EADIYQTPRYLVIGTGKKITLECSQTMGHDKMYWYQQDPGMELHLIHYSYGVNSTEKGDLSSESTVSRIRTEHFPLTLESARPSHTSQYLCASSDAAGGNTEAFFGQGTRLTVV.